A single sample is the source of the 2 T cell receptor beta chains below, sequenced in a study of metastatic and nonmetastatic thyroid tumors. Nobody among the patients had been given any treatment before thyroid surgery. TCRdb used MiXCR to call clones anew from the PCR reads. The sample yields about 38,000 clones, about 45% seen once. The sequencing sample was made of tumor tissue. The receptors here all came from a male donor with papillary thyroid cancer or a benign thyroid nodule (not recorded which). Some clones in this sample may be carry-over from other donors' samples.

This clone was seen a few times. The chain carries TRBV6-2 or TRBV6-3 and TRBJ2-2; the match to TRBD2 covers 8 bases. Trimming removed 2 bases from V and 4 bases from J; junction bases left unmatched: 0. This CDR3 region has 14 residues. Germline CDR1 and CDR2: MNHEY and SVGEGT. The DNA for the CDR3 is TGTGCCAGCAGTTACCTAGCGGGCACCGGGGAGCTGTTTTTT. Protein sequence: CASSYLAGTGELFF.

The chain employs TRBV6-1 and TRBJ2-7, with D perhaps being TRBD1 or TRBD2 (5 bases each). The V end was cut by 5 bases, the J end by 0 bases, with 14 bases between. CDR1 and CDR2 from the germline V gene are MNHNS and SASEGT. This CDR3 region has 15 residues. This CDR3 is CASSPGTDSSYEQYF. CDR3 DNA: TGTGCCAGCAGTCCTGGGACCGACAGCTCCTACGAGCAGTACTTC.